This T cell receptor (beta chain) was sequenced for a study of siplizumab effects on memory and regulatory T cells. Study-wide results and limits: Naive T cells looked more diverse than memory cells and looked like major alloresponse contributors. Unstimulated subsets captured only a minor fraction of alloreactive clones. Siplizumab conditions gave an average of almost 70% Treg-derived mappable alloreactive CD4+ clones, versus around 27% for controls.

Of note for this clone: Its matching antigen is unknown.

Per the germline V gene, CDR1 is SGHVS and CDR2 is FNYEAQ. V dropped 0 bases and J dropped 8 bases, with 17 bases sitting between them. CDR3 length: 16 amino acids. Roughly 10^5 TCR templates underwent assay in each sample. Profiling relied on immunoSEQ multiplex PCR, and the TCRdb table lists in-frame clones only, not all of them. The sample has about 120,000 clones, roughly 92% seen once; the top ten hold around 1.3%. The chain carries TRBV7-6 and TRBJ2-1; D is unclear. This TCR derives from a human donor in good health. Sequencing was done on a sample of CD4+ T cells sorted from blood. The CDR3 DNA sequence: TGTGCCAGCAGCTTAGCGCTAATACAACAAGGGTATGAGCAGTTCTTC. Translation: CASSLALIQQGYEQFF. Together with reference TRBV7-6 and TRBJ2-1, the CDR3 gives the full variable domain: GAGVSQSPRYKVTKRGQDVALRCDPISGHVSLYWYRQALGQGPEFLTYFNYEAQQDKSGLPNDRFSAERPEGSISTLTIQRTEQRDSAMYRCASSLALIQQGYEQFFGPGTRLTVL.